This T cell receptor beta chain was captured by sequencing in a study of Ad26.COV2.S vaccination and SARS-CoV-2 variants. As to this clone: Antigen specificity is unknown.

The length of the CDR3 is 12 residues. V shed 3 bases and J shed 4 bases, with 6 bases lying between them. CDR1 is LGHNT, CDR2 FRNRAP, per germline. Sequencing used immunoSEQ multiplex PCR; TCRdb keeps in-frame clones, though not all of them. The table includes about 350,000 clones, under 95% detected once. Study-wide results and limits: Quantification of TCR breadth and depth may have yielded underestimates of total T cell responses. Substantial response breadth was reportedly seen for spike-specific CD8+ and CD4+ T cells after vaccination. Vaccinated individuals (as opposed to placebo recipients) had higher spike-specific TCR breadth.

The clonotype originates from a human donor who had recovered from COVID-19. The material was peripheral blood, obtained after recovery from COVID-19. The J gene is TRBJ1-1, the V gene TRBV12-5; D is ambiguous. CDR3: CASGLRATEAFF. For the CDR3, the DNA is TGTGCTAGTGGTTTAAGGGCCACTGAAGCTTTCTTT.